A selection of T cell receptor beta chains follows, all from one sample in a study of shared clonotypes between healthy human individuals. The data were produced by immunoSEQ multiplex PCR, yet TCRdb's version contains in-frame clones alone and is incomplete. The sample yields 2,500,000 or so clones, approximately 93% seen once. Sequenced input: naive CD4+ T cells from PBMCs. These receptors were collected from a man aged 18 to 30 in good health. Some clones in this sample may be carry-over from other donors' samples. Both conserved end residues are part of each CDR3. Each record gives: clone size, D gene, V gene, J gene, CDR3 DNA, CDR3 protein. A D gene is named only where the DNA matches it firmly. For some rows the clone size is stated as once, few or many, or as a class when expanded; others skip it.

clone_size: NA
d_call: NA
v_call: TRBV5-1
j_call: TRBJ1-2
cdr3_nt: TGCGCCAGCAGCGTGTCGGAGTTCGATGGCTACACCTTC
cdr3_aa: CASSVSEFDGYTF

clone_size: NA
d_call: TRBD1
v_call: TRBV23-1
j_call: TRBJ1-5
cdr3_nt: TGCGCCAGCAGTCATCCGACAGGGGCCGACAATCAGCCCCAGCATTTT
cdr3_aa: CASSHPTGADNQPQHF

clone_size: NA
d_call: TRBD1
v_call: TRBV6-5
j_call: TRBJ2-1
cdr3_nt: TGTGCCAGCAGCGGGACAGGGGTAGTAGAAGAGCAGTTCTTC
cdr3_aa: CASSGTGVVEEQFF

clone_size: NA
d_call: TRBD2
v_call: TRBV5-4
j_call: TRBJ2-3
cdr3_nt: TGTGCCAGCAGCTTCTCTAGCGGGGACACAGATACGCAGTATTTT
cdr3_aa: CASSFSSGDTDTQYF

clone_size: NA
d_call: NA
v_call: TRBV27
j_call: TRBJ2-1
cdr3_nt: TGTGCCAGCAGTTTATGGGGGCAGGCGGGGAATGAGCAGTTCTTC
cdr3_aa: CASSLWGQAGNEQFF

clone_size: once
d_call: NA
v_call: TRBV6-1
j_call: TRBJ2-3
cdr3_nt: TGTGCCAGCAGTGAAAGGGGGGATACGCAGTATTTT
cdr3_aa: CASSERGDTQYF

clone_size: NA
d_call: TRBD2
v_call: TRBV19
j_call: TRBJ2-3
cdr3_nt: TGTGCCAGCCAAAAACTAGCGGAGTCTAGCACAGATACGCAGTATTTT
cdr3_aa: CASQKLAESSTDTQYF

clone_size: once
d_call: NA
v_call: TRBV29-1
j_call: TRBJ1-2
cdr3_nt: TGCAGCGTCCCACACAGGGTTAAGATGTTTGGCTACACCTTC
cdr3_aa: CSVPHRVKMFGYTF

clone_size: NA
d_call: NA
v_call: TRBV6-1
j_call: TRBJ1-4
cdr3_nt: TGTGCCAGCATGGTTTCACCTACTAATGAAAAACTGTTTTTT
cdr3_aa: CASMVSPTNEKLFF

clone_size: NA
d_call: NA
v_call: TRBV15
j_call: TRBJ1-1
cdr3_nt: TGTGCCACCAGCAGATACCAGGGTTCTGGTGAAGCTTTCTTT
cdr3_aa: CATSRYQGSGEAFF

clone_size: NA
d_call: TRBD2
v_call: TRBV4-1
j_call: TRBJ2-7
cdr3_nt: TGCGCCAGCAGCCCCGGACCGGGGGGGCACTACGAGCAGTACTTC
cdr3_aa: CASSPGPGGHYEQYF

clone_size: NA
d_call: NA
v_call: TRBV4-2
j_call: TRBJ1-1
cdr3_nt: TGTGCCAGCAGCCAAGAACTTAGATCAAACACTGAAGCTTTCTTT
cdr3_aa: CASSQELRSNTEAFF

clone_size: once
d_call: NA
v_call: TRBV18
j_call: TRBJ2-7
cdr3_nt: TGTGCCAGCTCACCGGCTAGCAGCCACGAGCAGTACTTC
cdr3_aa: CASSPASSHEQYF

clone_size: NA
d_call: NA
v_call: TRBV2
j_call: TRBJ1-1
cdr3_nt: TGTGCCAGCATGAAGGATAGCAACACTGAAGCTTTCTTT
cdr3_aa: CASMKDSNTEAFF

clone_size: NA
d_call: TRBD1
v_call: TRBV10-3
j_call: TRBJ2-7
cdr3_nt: TGTGCCATCAGTGACGGACAGGGAACCTACGAGCAGTACTTC
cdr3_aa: CAISDGQGTYEQYF

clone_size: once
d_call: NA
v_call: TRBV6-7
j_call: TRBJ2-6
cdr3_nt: TGTGCCAGCAGGGATCCCCCGGAAGGGGCCAACGTCCTGACTTTC
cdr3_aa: CASRDPPEGANVLTF

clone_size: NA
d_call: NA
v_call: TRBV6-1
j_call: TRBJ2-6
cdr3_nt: TGTGCCAGCAGTCAAGGGTGGGGGGATGGCGGGGCCAACGTCCTGACTTTC
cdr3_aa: CASSQGWGDGGANVLTF

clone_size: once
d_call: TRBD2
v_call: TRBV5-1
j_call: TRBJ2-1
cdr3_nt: TGCGCCAGCAGCTCCGGACTAGCGGACAATGAGCAGTTCTTC
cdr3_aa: CASSSGLADNEQFF

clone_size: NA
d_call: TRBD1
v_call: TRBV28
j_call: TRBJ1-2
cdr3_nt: TGTGCCAGCACCCTGGAAGGGGGCGCATATGGCTACACCTTC
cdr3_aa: CASTLEGGAYGYTF

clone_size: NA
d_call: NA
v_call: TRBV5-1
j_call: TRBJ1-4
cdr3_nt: TGCGCCAGCAGCTTGGGTTTTTCGGGGGAAAAACTGTTTTTT
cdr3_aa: CASSLGFSGEKLFF

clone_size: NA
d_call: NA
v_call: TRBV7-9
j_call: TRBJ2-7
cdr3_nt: TGTGCCGCCGCCCTGGACCGCTACGAGCAGTACTTC
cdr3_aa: CAAALDRYEQYF

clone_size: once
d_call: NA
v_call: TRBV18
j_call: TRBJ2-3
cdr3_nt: TGTGCCAGCTCACCAGTGAGGCCAGATACGCAGTATTTT
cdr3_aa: CASSPVRPDTQYF

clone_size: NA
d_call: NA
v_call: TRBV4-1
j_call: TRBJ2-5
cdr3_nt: TGCGCCAGCAGCCAAGTAGGCGGCCCCCCGGCCCAGTACTTC
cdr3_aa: CASSQVGGPPAQYF

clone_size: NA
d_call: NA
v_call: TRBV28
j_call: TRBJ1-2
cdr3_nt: TGTGCCAGCAGAGCACAGGGAACTTACTATGGCTACACCTTC
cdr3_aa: CASRAQGTYYGYTF

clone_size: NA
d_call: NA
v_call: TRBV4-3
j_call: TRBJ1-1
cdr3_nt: TGCGCCAGCAGCCAAGCCCAGAACACTGAAGCTTTCTTT
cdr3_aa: CASSQAQNTEAFF

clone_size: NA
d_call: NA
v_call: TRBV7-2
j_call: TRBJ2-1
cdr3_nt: TGTGCCAGCAGCACACGCCAGGGCGGGAATGAGCAGTTCTTC
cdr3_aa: CASSTRQGGNEQFF

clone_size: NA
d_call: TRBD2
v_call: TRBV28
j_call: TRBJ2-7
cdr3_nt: TGTGCCAGCAGTCCATTAGGGGGACTAGCGCTGACCTACGAGCAGTACTTC
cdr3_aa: CASSPLGGLALTYEQYF

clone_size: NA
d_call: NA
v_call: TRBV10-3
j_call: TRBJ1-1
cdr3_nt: TGTGCCATCAGTGAGTCGGGAACCACTGAAGCTTTCTTT
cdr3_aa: CAISESGTTEAFF

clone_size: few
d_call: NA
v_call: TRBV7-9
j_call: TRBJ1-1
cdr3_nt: TGTGCCAGCAGCTTAGGTGTGACAGCTTTCTTT
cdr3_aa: CASSLGVTAFF

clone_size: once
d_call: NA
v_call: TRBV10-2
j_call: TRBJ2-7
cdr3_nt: TGCGCCAGAACCAGGGACGGGGCCGAGCAGTACTTC
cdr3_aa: CARTRDGAEQYF

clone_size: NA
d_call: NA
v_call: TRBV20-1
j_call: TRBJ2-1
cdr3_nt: TGCAGCACTAGTTTCAATGAGCAGTTCTTC
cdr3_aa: CSTSFNEQFF

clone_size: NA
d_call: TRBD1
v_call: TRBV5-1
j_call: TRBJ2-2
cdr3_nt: TGCGCCAGCAGCGTAGGACAGGGCGGGAACACCGGGGAGCTGTTTTTT
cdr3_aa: CASSVGQGGNTGELFF

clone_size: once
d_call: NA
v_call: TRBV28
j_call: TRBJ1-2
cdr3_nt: NA
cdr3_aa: CASSPGTGVGYGTF

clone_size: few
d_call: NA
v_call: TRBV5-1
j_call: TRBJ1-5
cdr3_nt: TGCGCCAGCGCGACAGGACACAATCAGCCCCAGCATTTT
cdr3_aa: CASATGHNQPQHF

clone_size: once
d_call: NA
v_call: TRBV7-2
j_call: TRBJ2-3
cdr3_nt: TGTGCCAGCAGCCAATGGACTCATCCTAGCACAGATACGCAGTATTTT
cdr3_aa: CASSQWTHPSTDTQYF

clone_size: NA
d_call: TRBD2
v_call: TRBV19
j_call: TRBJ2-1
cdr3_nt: TGTGCCAGTAGCCGACTAGCGGGCAACACCTACAATGAGCAGTTCTTC
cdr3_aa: CASSRLAGNTYNEQFF

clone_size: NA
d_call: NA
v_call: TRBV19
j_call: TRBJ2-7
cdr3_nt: TGTGCCAGTAGTGGAACAGGCCGGGCCGGGGAGCAGTACTTC
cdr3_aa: CASSGTGRAGEQYF

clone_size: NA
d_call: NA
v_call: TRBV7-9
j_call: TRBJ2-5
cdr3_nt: TGTGCCAGCAGCTTTGCGACCTCCAGTGAGACCCAGTACTTC
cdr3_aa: CASSFATSSETQYF

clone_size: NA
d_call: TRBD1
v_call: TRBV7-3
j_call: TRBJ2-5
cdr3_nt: TGTGCCAGCAGCCCTCAGACAGGGCACACGGAGACCCAGTACTTC
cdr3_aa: CASSPQTGHTETQYF

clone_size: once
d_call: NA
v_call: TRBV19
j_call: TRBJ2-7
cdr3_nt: TGTGCCAGCAGGGCCCCCCCGTTCTACGAGCAGTACTTC
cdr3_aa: CASRAPPFYEQYF

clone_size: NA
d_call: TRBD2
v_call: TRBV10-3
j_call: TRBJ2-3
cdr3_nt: TGTGCCATCAGTGAGCCCCGGACTAGCGGTAGCACAGATACGCAGTATTTT
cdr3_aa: CAISEPRTSGSTDTQYF

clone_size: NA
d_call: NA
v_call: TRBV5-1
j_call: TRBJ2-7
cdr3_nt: TGCGCCAGCAGCTTGTCTCCAGGCGGGTACGAGCAGTACTTC
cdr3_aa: CASSLSPGGYEQYF

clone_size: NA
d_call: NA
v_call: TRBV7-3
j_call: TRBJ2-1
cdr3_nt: TGTGCCAGCAGCTTGCAATCCCAGGGAGGTGAGCAGTTCTTC
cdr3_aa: CASSLQSQGGEQFF

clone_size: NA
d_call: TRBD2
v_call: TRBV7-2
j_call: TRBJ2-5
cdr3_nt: TGTGCCAGCAGCTTAGGAGCGGGAGTGGGAGAGACCCAGTACTTC
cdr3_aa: CASSLGAGVGETQYF

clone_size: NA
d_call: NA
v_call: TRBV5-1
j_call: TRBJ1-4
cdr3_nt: TGCGCCAGCAGCTTCTTAGGGACGGAAAATGAAAAACTGTTTTTT
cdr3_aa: CASSFLGTENEKLFF

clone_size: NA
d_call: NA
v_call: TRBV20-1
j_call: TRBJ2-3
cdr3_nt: TGCAGTGCTAGACGGGATACGCAGTATTTT
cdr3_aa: CSARRDTQYF

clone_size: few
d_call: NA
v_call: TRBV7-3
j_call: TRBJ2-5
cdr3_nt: TGTGCCAGCAGCTTAAGGGGACCCCAAGAGACCCAGTACTTC
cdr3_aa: CASSLRGPQETQYF

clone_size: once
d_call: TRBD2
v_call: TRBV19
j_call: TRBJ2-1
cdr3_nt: TGTGCCAGTAGTATGGTAGCGGGAGTCAATGAGCAGTTCTTC
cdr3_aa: CASSMVAGVNEQFF

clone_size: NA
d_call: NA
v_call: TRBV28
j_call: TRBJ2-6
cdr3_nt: TGTGCCAGCAGTGGGCCCGTCTCTGGGGCCAACGTCCTGACTTTC
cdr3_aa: CASSGPVSGANVLTF

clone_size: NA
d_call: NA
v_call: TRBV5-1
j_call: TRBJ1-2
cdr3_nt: TGCGCCAGCAGCTTGGCCACTGAAGGCTACACCTTC
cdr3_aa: CASSLATEGYTF

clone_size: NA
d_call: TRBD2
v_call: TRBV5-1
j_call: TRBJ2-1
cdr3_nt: TGCGCCAGCAGGACCGGGACTAGCGGTTGGAATGAGCAGTTCTTC
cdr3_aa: CASRTGTSGWNEQFF

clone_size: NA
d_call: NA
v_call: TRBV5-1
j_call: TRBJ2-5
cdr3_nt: TGCGCCAGCAGCTTGCCAGCCCAAGAGACCCAGTACTTC
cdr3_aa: CASSLPAQETQYF

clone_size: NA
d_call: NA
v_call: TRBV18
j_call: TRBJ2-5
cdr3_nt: TGTGCCAGCTCACGAGGGAGAGAAGAGACCCAGTACTTC
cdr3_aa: CASSRGREETQYF

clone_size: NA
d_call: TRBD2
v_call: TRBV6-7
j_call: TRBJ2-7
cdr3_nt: TGTGCCAGCAGTTACTCGATTTCAACTAGCGGAGGCTACGAGCAGTACTTC
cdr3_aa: CASSYSISTSGGYEQYF

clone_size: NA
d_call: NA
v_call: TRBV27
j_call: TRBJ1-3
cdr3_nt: TGTGCCAGCAGTTTAGACTACTCCACATCAACCTCTGGAAACACCATATATTTT
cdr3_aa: CASSLDYSTSTSGNTIYF